One and the same sample provided the 5 T cell receptor beta chains below, sequenced in a study of blood T cell repertoires in COVID-19. Data came from immunoSEQ multiplex PCR; TCRdb stores just in-frame clones and leaves some out. The sample contains 250,000 to 300,000 clones, around 85% of which appear only once. Specimen: peripheral blood. The receptors shown here come from a man between 50 and 59 years old with active or convalescent COVID-19.

The rearrangement uses TRBV28 and TRBJ2-5, with TRBD1 matching over 9 bases. The CDR3 contains 18 residues. V shed 3 bases, J shed 5 bases, and the junction held 16 bases outside the gene matches. CDR1 is MDHEN, CDR2 SYDVKM, per germline. The CDR3 here is CASSFWSGGTGTGETQYF. The CDR3 region has the DNA TGTGCCAGCAGTTTTTGGAGCGGTGGGACAGGGACAGGCGAGACCCAGTACTTC.

The CDR3 bases are TGTGCCACGCGGGATCGAATAGGGGCGAGCACTGAAGCTTTCTTT. It is translated as CATRDRIGASTEAFF. The chain carries TRBV10-3 and TRBJ1-1; tentatively, D is TRBD1 (5 bases). Looked up from germline, CDR1 is ENHRY and CDR2 is SYGVKD. The V end lost 10 bases, the J end lost 4 bases, and 22 bases lay between the germline ends. This CDR3 is built from 15 residues.

This chain joins TRBV27 and TRBJ2-6, with a tentative D call TRBD1 (6 bases). V was cut by 6 bases and J by 0 bases, with 15 bases left in between. The CDR3 totals 17 residues. Germline V gene data show CDR1 as MNHEY and CDR2 as SMNVEV (reference sequence). CDR3 sequence (DNA): TGTGCCAGCAGGACTGGACAGATAGACTCTGGGGCCAACGTCCTGACTTTC. It encodes CASRTGQIDSGANVLTF.

The chain uses TRBV5-1 and TRBJ2-1; 7 bases line up with TRBD2. V lost 1 base and J lost 5; bases outside the gene matches: 9. CDR1 is SGHRS and CDR2 is YFSETQ in the germline V gene. The CDR3 loop spans 16 amino acids. The CDR3 DNA sequence: TGCGCCAGCAGCTTGTGGATAGGACTAGGGAACAATGAGCAGTTCTTC. This codes for CASSLWIGLGNNEQFF.

This clone was seen a single time. This chain joins TRBV7-2 and TRBJ1-1, with no clear D. CDR1 is SGHTA and CDR2 is FQGNSA in the germline V gene. The germline V and J ends were trimmed by 0 bases and 0 bases, with 5 bases remaining between them. The CDR3 totals 14 residues. The CDR3 reads CASSLATMNTEAFF. Here the CDR3 DNA reads TGTGCCAGCAGCTTAGCGACTATGAACACTGAAGCTTTCTTT.